This TCR beta chain was found in a study of CXCR3-negative and CXCR3-positive naive CD8 T cells. Overall study findings and caveats: Relative to memory CD8+ cells, whose diversity was much lower, both naive subsets had comparably high diversity. It was found that naive subsets had comparable surface CD5, and TCR strength was inferred from TRB CDR3 properties.

TRB cDNA was prepared as libraries by UMI-labeled 5' RACE. TCRdb re-called the 5' RACE reads; one entry per CDR3 protein, DNA not given. The listing contains tens of thousands of distinct CDR3 sequences. Germline V CDR1 and CDR2: SGHDT, YYEEEE. CDR3 length equals 15 residues. A remark on this clonotype: The antigen is unknown.

Each CD8+ T cell subset was sorted in triplicate, 330,000 or so cells each. The TCR sequence derives from a human donor in good health. Some clones in this sample may be carry-over from other donors' samples. The material sequenced was memory CD8+ T cells from blood. This chain uses TRBV5-6 with TRBJ2-2; lacking DNA, the TRBD1 call made by TCRdb goes unchecked. CDR3 sequence reads: CASSPGQEDTGELFF.